Below are 31 T cell receptor beta chains sequenced from a single sample in a study of blood T cell repertoires in COVID-19. The assay was immunoSEQ multiplex PCR, and TCRdb's table has in-frame clones only and misses some. The sample includes some 140,000 clones, about 79% of them seen just once. The material sequenced was peripheral blood. Receptors were obtained from a woman older than 75 with acute or convalescent COVID-19.

V and J are TRBV7-2 and TRBJ2-5, with D perhaps matching TRBD2 (5 bases). From germline, CDR1 is SGHTA and CDR2 FQGNSA. The CDR3 runs to 14 residues. V gave up 5 bases and J gave up 6 bases, with 16 bases separating them. The CDR3 DNA sequence: TGTGCCAGCAGCGTACCAGTGAGGAGGCAGACCCAGTACTTC. Protein sequence: CASSVPVRRQTQYF.

This clone has a single count. The rearrangement links TRBV2 to TRBJ2-7; 11 bases match TRBD1. The V gene end was trimmed by 11 bases and the J gene end by 6 bases; junction bases not matched to a gene: 9. CDR3 size: 13 residues. Germline lookup yields CDR1 SNHLY and CDR2 FYNNEI. The CDR3 DNA reads TGTGCCGTAATACGGGACAGGGGGGGCGAGCAGTACTTC. This gives the protein CAVIRDRGGEQYF.

The V call is TRBV19, the J call TRBJ1-5; no reliable D call. The CDR3 loop spans 13 amino acids. The V gene lost 7 bases and the J gene lost 5 bases, with 12 bases spanning the gap. In germline, CDR1 is LNHDA, CDR2 SQIVND (reference sequence). Here the CDR3 reads CASTLTLDQPQHF. The CDR3 DNA reads as TGTGCCAGTACCCTCACCTTAGATCAGCCCCAGCATTTT.

The rearrangement uses TRBV7-6 and TRBJ1-6, with 9 nucleotides matching TRBD1. The J segment lost 6 bases and the V segment lost 5 bases, leaving 8 bases of the junction unmatched. CDR3 length: 16 amino acids. Germline loops: CDR1 SGHVS, CDR2 FNYEAQ. CDR3 sequence: CASSQGPGQGNSPLHF. CDR3 nucleotides: TGTGCCAGCAGCCAGGGCCCGGGACAGGGTAATTCACCCCTCCACTTT. The variable domain in full, completed from reference TRBV7-6 and TRBJ1-6, reads GAGVSQSPRYKVTKRGQDVALRCDPISGHVSLYWYRQALGQGPEFLTYFNYEAQQDKSGLPNDRFSAERPEGSISTLTIQRTEQRDSAMYRCASSQGPGQGNSPLHFGNGTRLTVT.

Comments on this clone: This specimen includes other DNA sequences encoding the same CDR3. This chain joins TRBV12-3 or TRBV12-4 and TRBJ1-2; D is unclear. The length of the CDR3 is 13 residues. V was cut by 2 bases and J by 2 bases, with 6 bases left in between. CDR3 in DNA: TGTGCCAGCAGTTTACAGGTGAACTATGGCTACACCTTC. Protein: CASSLQVNYGYTF.

There are a few counts of this clone. V usage is TRBV12-5 and J usage is TRBJ1-4; the D gene is possibly TRBD1 (6 bases). The length of the CDR3 is 17 residues. Trimming took off 1 base at V and 0 bases at J, with 12 bases between the two ends. CDR1 and CDR2 (germline): LGHNT, FRNRAP. Here the CDR3 DNA reads TGTGCTAGTGGTTTGGCGGGCAGGGGTGCAACTAATGAAAAACTGTTTTTT. Encoded protein: CASGLAGRGATNEKLFF.

This clone was recorded a few times. The chain is built from TRBV5-6 and TRBJ1-1, with 11 bases matching TRBD1. V lost 4 bases, J lost 0 bases, and 5 bases stayed unmatched. Per the germline V gene, CDR1 is SGHDT and CDR2 is YYEEEE. The CDR3 is 16 residues long. As DNA, the CDR3 is TGTGCCAGCAGCGCGGGACAGGGGGAGGTGAACACTGAAGCTTTCTTT. Its protein is CASSAGQGEVNTEAFF.

V and J are TRBV3-1 (or the pseudogene TRBV3-2) and TRBJ2-7; a weak D match, TRBD1 (6 bases). Per the germline V gene, CDR1 is LGHDT and CDR2 is YNNKEL (reference sequence). Trimming stripped 1 base from V and 6 bases from J, with 10 bases between. The CDR3 has 13 residues. CDR3 nucleotide sequence: TGTGCCAGCAGCCAAGGTTGGGGGCGCGAGCAGTACTTC. Its translation is CASSQGWGREQYF.

This rearrangement joins TRBV3-1 (or the pseudogene TRBV3-2) to TRBJ1-1, with unresolved D. CDR3 size: 14 residues. Germline values: CDR1 LGHDT, CDR2 YNNKEL (reference sequence). V lost 3 bases, J lost 2 bases, and 10 bases lay in between. CDR3 coding DNA: TGTGCCAGCAGCCATCGCGACATTAACACTGAAGCTTTCTTT. This gives the protein CASSHRDINTEAFF.

This sequence joins TRBV29-1 and TRBJ2-7, with D tentatively TRBD2 (5 bases). Trimming left V 1 base short and J 5 bases short, with 12 bases between. The V gene's germline CDR1 is SQVTM and CDR2 ANQGSEA. The CDR3 has 13 amino acids. CDR3 bases: TGCAGCGTTGAAGGTTCATGGCGGGACGAGCAGTACTTC. Translation: CSVEGSWRDEQYF.

The chain has TRBV3-1 (or the pseudogene TRBV3-2) and TRBJ1-1, with a weak D call TRBD1 (6 bases). This CDR3 contains 15 residues. The germline V and J ends were trimmed by 4 bases and 9 bases, with 21 bases remaining between them. The germline V gene encodes CDR1 LGHDT and CDR2 YNNKEL (reference sequence). CDR3 residues: CASSPDRGRGAKAFF. Written as DNA, the CDR3 is TGTGCCAGCAGCCCCGATCGTGGACGGGGGGCGAAAGCTTTCTTT.

For the CDR3, the DNA is TGTGCCAGCAGCTTCCTCGAGGCGATTGGGGCTTTCTTT. Encoded protein: CASSFLEAIGAFF. The chain uses TRBV5-6 and TRBJ1-1; D uncertain. There are 13 residues in the CDR3. V lost 2 bases, J lost 11 bases, and 16 bases lay in between. Germline V lookup: CDR1 SGHDT, CDR2 YYEEEE.

The genes are TRBV20-1 and TRBJ2-1; D perhaps matches TRBD2 (6 bases). The CDR3 has 11 residues. The V and J ends lost 6 bases and 8 bases respectively, with 11 bases between them. Germline assignment: CDR1 DFQATT and CDR2 SNEGSKA (reference sequence). The CDR3 DNA reads as TGCAGTGCCCGAACTAGCTATGAGCAGTTCTTC. This sequence encodes CSARTSYEQFF.

In the case of this clone: The conserved phenylalanine or tryptophan is not found at the CDR3 terminus, so this likely reflects a read error. The V and J genes are TRBV7-3 and TRBJ1-1; D uncertain. Germline V gene lookup returns CDR1 SGHTA and CDR2 FQGTGA. Between the trimmed V and J ends, which lost 0 bases and 4 bases, there was a span of 6 bases. There are 13 residues in the CDR3. This CDR3 is CASSLTLGTEAFL. In nucleotides, the CDR3 is TGTGCCAGCAGCTTAACGCTGGGCACTGAAGCTTTCCTT.

This chain links TRBV9 with TRBJ2-7, with 8 positions matching TRBD1. The trim removed 5 bases at V and 3 bases at J, leaving 7 bases unmatched. This CDR3 spans 14 amino acids. Germline-derived CDR1 and CDR2 are SGDLS and YYNGEE. The CDR3 DNA reads as TGTGCCAGCAGTCCAGTGGACAGGGACTACGAGCAGTACTTC. Protein product: CASSPVDRDYEQYF.

The rearrangement uses TRBV2 and TRBJ2-3; possible D gene TRBD1, 6 bases. There are 14 residues in the CDR3. V lost 7 bases and J lost 3, with 14 bases in between. Germline V lookup: CDR1 SNHLY, CDR2 FYNNEI. As DNA, the CDR3 is TGTGCCAGCAAGTACAGGGTTGAAACAGATACGCAGTATTTT. Its translation is CASKYRVETDTQYF.

V gene TRBV12-3 or TRBV12-4 combines with J gene TRBJ1-2; unclear D gene. V lost 5 bases, J lost 7 bases, and 11 bases lay in between. This CDR3 has 12 residues. In DNA form, the CDR3 reads TGTGCCAGCAGTGCAGCGATGAGTGGCTACACCTTC. Protein sequence: CASSAAMSGYTF.

The rearrangement links TRBV19 to TRBJ2-1; 7 bases agree with TRBD2. The CDR3 has 15 amino acids. Germline-derived CDR1 and CDR2 are LNHDA and SQIVND (reference sequence). The ends lost 1 base at V and 7 bases at J; junction bases unmatched: 7. The CDR3 DNA reads as TGTGCCAGTAGTATAGCAGCGGGGAATAGAAATGAGCAGTTCTTC. Translating gives CASSIAAGNRNEQFF.

The chain carries TRBV28 and TRBJ1-3, with a weak D call TRBD1 (5 bases). This CDR3 comprises 14 residues. With 5 bases removed from V and 1 base from J, the gap between germline ends came to 9 bases. The germline V gene has CDR1 MDHEN and CDR2 SYDVKM. CDR3 nucleotide sequence: TGTGCCAGCAGTCGACAGATGTCTGGAAACACCATATATTTT. Its translation: CASSRQMSGNTIYF.

This chain uses TRBV4-1 with TRBJ2-2; 11 bases map to TRBD2. The CDR3 has 16 residues. Looked up from germline, CDR1 is MGHRA and CDR2 is YSYEKL. Trimming cost V 6 bases and J 1 base; bases outside gene matches: 4. The CDR3 sequence: CASRLLAGGNTGELFF. The CDR3 DNA is TGCGCCAGCAGGCTCCTAGCGGGGGGGAACACCGGGGAGCTGTTTTTT.

The CDR3 bases are TGCGCCAGCAGCGAAGACAGGAACGAAAAACTGTTTTTT. This codes for CASSEDRNEKLFF. This chain links TRBV5-1 with TRBJ1-4; tentative D call: TRBD1 (6 bases). Germline CDR1 is SGHRS and CDR2 is YFSETQ. V lost 4 bases and J 8 bases, leaving 12 bases between the germline ends. CDR3 length: 13 amino acids.

The chain combines TRBV30 with TRBJ2-6; D is perhaps TRBD2 (6 bases). The CDR3 extends over 15 amino acids. Germline values: CDR1 GTSNPN, CDR2 SVGIG (reference sequence). V lost 0 bases and J 2 bases, leaving 8 bases between the germline ends. The CDR3 sequence: CAWSVSGAGANVLTF. CDR3 DNA: TGTGCCTGGAGTGTATCGGGGGCTGGGGCCAACGTCCTGACTTTC.

The chain couples TRBV11-1 to TRBJ1-1, with D possibly TRBD1 on 6 matching bases. V lost 6 bases to trimming and J lost 5 bases, with 10 bases between them. CDR3 length equals 12 residues. Looked up from germline, CDR1 is SGHAT and CDR2 is FQDESV (reference sequence). For the CDR3, the DNA is TGTGCCAGCAGGGTAGGGGGAACTGAAGCTTTCTTT. Translated: CASRVGGTEAFF.

This clone appeared a few times. The chain couples TRBV7-3 to TRBJ1-6; D not certain. Germline V gene sequence: CDR1 SGHTA, CDR2 FQGTGA. V was cut by 5 bases and J by 7 bases, with 12 bases left in between. The CDR3 length is 14 residues. The CDR3 sequence is CASSARVFNSPLHF. The DNA of the CDR3 is TGTGCCAGCAGCGCACGCGTCTTCAATTCACCCCTCCACTTT.

The gene calls are TRBV5-1 and TRBJ2-7; TRBD1 might be the D (5 bases). Germline CDR1 and CDR2: SGHRS and YFSETQ. The CDR3 is 17 amino acids. Deletions cut 6 bases from V and 4 bases from J, with 26 bases between. The CDR3 nucleotides read TGCGCCAGCAAGTATGAGATAGGGGTTGGGGTCGGGTACGAGCAGTACTTC. Translating gives CASKYEIGVGVGYEQYF.

V and J are TRBV19 and TRBJ1-2, with unresolved D. CDR1 and CDR2 from the germline V gene are LNHDA and SQIVND (reference sequence). The V and J ends lost 0 bases and 0 bases respectively, with 8 bases between them. This CDR3 spans 15 amino acids. The CDR3 DNA follows: TGTGCCAGTAGTATAGATTACGTAGCTAACTATGGCTACACCTTC. This gives the protein CASSIDYVANYGYTF.

The chain combines TRBV18 with TRBJ2-7; 8 nucleotides agree with TRBD2. Germline CDR1 and CDR2: KGHSH and LQKENI. The CDR3 covers 18 residues. Trimming at V came to 3 bases and at J to 3 bases, leaving 16 bases not matched to a gene. The CDR3 loop reads CASSPPEPRERGNYEQYF. Here the CDR3 DNA reads TGTGCCAGCTCACCTCCAGAACCCAGAGAGCGGGGGAACTACGAGCAGTACTTC.

The genes are TRBV6-2 or TRBV6-3 and TRBJ2-2; a possible D gene is TRBD1 (5 bases). Germline V gives CDR1 MNHEY, CDR2 SVGEGT. V was cut by 3 bases and J by 1 base, with 9 bases left in between. This CDR3 spans 15 amino acids. The CDR3 nucleotides are TGTGCCAGCAGTTATCGGACACGGAACACCGGGGAGCTGTTTTTT. It yields the protein CASSYRTRNTGELFF.

This clone has only a few counts. The chain uses TRBV19 and TRBJ1-2; the match to TRBD1 covers 8 bases. V was clipped by 7 bases and J by 3 bases; unmatched bases: 1. The germline gives CDR1 LNHDA, CDR2 SQIVND (reference sequence). CDR3 length equals 12 residues. The CDR3 region is CASTDRDYGYTF. The DNA for the CDR3 is TGTGCCAGTACGGACAGGGACTATGGCTACACCTTC.

This chain joins TRBV7-6 and TRBJ1-6; a possible D gene is TRBD1 (6 bases). The germline gives CDR1 SGHVS, CDR2 FNYEAQ. V was cut by 1 base and J by 6 bases, with 10 bases left in between. This CDR3 region has 15 residues. CDR3 sequence (DNA): TGTGCCAGCAGCTTAGGGGCAGGGGTTAATTCACCCCTCCACTTT. It translates to CASSLGAGVNSPLHF.

The rearrangement uses TRBV2 and TRBJ1-1; unclear D gene. This CDR3 has 15 residues. CDR1 and CDR2 (germline): SNHLY, FYNNEI. The V and J ends lost 6 bases and 6 bases respectively, with 20 bases between them. The CDR3 protein is CASRAAIRTWAEAFF. The CDR3 DNA is TGTGCCAGCAGGGCTGCCATTAGGACTTGGGCTGAAGCTTTCTTT. The whole variable domain, filled in from reference TRBV2 and TRBJ1-1, reads EPEVTQTPSHQVTQMGQEVILRCVPISNHLYFYWYRQILGQKVEFLVSFYNNEISEKSEIFDDQFSVERPDGSNFTLKIRSTKLEDSAMYFCASRAAIRTWAEAFFGQGTRLTVV.